The entry below describes one T cell receptor (beta chain). Its cognate antigen has yet to be identified. No base quality values were provided; no much bigger clone lies one nucleotide off. The sample belongs to a study of T cell responses to AZD1222 COVID-19 vaccine (dated by TCRdb to the early 2020s). Regarding the study in general: TCR sequencing was performed for 230 to 250 trial participants, of whom 207 were given two doses of AZD1222 and approximately 25 were given two doses of MenACWY control vaccine. Enrollment into the trials was organized by age into subgroups of 18-55, 56-69 and 70-plus years, and those subgroups contained about 150, 27 and 61 TCR-sequenced participants, respectively. On the study overall, not on this receptor specifically: The whole spike protein was spanned by vaccine-associated CD4 TCRs, and dominant responses were seen in regions 160-218 and 743-854. Because no day 14 peak-response samples were available, the repertoires could be characterized only after the peak T cell response. The 56-69-year group was small, and its depth increase did not reach significance, likely because of low power. After two AZD1222 doses, spike-specific TCR breadth and depth were significantly higher than at day 0 and than in MenACWY recipients. Reportedly, close to half of the unique spike-specific TCRs recognized epitopes lying outside the regions that are mutated in the B.1.351 and B.1.1.7 variants. Conclusions about previously exposed vaccinees are limited because only six or seven AZD1222 recipients were SARS-CoV-2 seropositive at baseline. Most participants were white British and females outnumbered males, and the authors suggested that clonal diversity may have been underestimated.

In the paper's terms, the time point label means: about 28 days (+/-7) after the second vaccine dose. AZD1222 recipients with second doses at about 4 weeks or about 12 weeks were pooled, because spike-specific TCR depth and breadth did not differ between schedules. Vaccinee samples were obtained from the UK trials COV001 and COV002, which included a single-blind randomized controlled phase 2/3 trial of AZD1222 (ChAdOx1 nCoV-19) in healthy adults. For TCRbeta chain sequencing, PBMC samples from trial participants were taken at day 0 and at day 28 after the second dose. V is shortened by 4 bases, J by 2 bases, and the region joining them spans 4 bases. The CDR3 holds 12 amino acids from the cysteine to the phenylalanine. The DNA shown is the 36-base CDR3, in frame from base 1. The germline V gene (reference sequence) yields LGHDT for CDR1 and YNNKEL for CDR2. The CDR3 regions of human TCRbeta chains were subjected to immunosequencing. For the original study's pipeline: Repertoire TCRs were checked for matches against a reference library of SARS-CoV-2-specific TCRs that had been generated using the MIRA antigen-specificity platform. Breadth meant the fraction of unique TCRs that were SARS-CoV-2-associated, whereas depth meant the fraction of total T cells that were SARS-CoV-2-associated. Using the MIRA data, each spike-specific TCR was mapped to the spike region that the TCR reacts to and placed in a CD4 or CD8 class. Log10-transformed breadth and depth values were compared by one-way ANOVA with Sidak's multiple comparisons tests. Here the immuneACCESS table is served through TCRdb, limited to in-frame sequences with V and J called. Missing clones are a known gap in these copies; in checked studies unresolved V genes cover under half, and the rest lacks a known reason. V and J calls and clone size come straight from that table; D and trimming were deduced from the DNA. Recorded for this sample are roughly 150,000 clones; about 92% of them occurred a single time. Clones ranked in the top ten supply roughly 6.2% of the sample.

The chain joins TRBV3-1 (or the pseudogene TRBV3-2) to TRBJ2-3, with the D gene not clear enough to name. The source of this sequence is an adult who received the AZD1222 COVID-19 vaccine. Sample: peripheral blood, taken 28 days after the second AZD1222 dose. The CDR3 sequence is CASSLVTDTQYF. The nucleotides read TGTGCCAGCAGCCTAGTCACAGATACGCAGTATTTT.